The clone carrying this TCR beta chain was seen only once. Method: immunoSEQ multiplex PCR; TCRdb's copy keeps in-frame clones and lacks some. The sample has some 380,000 clones; around 96% are singletons. This record belongs to a study of shared clonotypes between healthy human individuals. The CDR3 is made up of 11 amino acids. From germline, CDR1 is DFQATT and CDR2 SNEGSKA (reference sequence). Trimming at V came to 7 bases and at J to 5 bases, leaving 2 bases not matched to a gene. The source material was memory CD8+ T cells sorted from blood. The subset is: CD45RO+ cells pooled with CCR7-negative TemRA cells. The chain carries TRBV20-1 and TRBJ2-3; 8 bases match TRBD2. This receptor was identified in a man younger than 45 in good health. The CDR3 region is CSEAGGDTQYF. For the CDR3, the DNA is TGCAGTGAGGCGGGAGGAGATACGCAGTATTTT.